The text below deals with one T cell receptor (beta chain). Its antigen is currently unknown. 13 Jbeta primers and 60 Vbeta primers were used for the PCR. Generated by immunoSEQ multiplex PCR, the TCRdb table keeps only in-frame clones and is missing some. The table has approximately 150,000 clones, around 79% seen once; the top ten hold around 6.1%. Every donor was a healthy person donating bone marrow. V dropped 4 bases and J dropped 8 bases, with 18 bases sitting between them. The germline CDR1 and CDR2 sequences are GTSNPN and SVGIG (reference sequence). There are 15 residues in the CDR3. This record belongs to a study of cytomegalovirus exposure and HLA in healthy donors. Points from the study as a whole: As was reported, the classifier diagnosed cytomegalovirus status with high specificity and sensitivity.

Sequencing was done on a sample of PBMCs. The chain combines TRBV30 with TRBJ1-6, with a tentative D call TRBD1 (6 bases). This TCR was recovered from a man aged 30-40 years in good health and CMV-seropositive. CDR3 sequence: CAWKGWGGLDSPLHF. The CDR3 DNA reads as TGTGCCTGGAAGGGGTGGGGGGGGCTTGATTCACCCCTCCACTTT. The full variable domain, with the rest looked up from reference TRBV30 and TRBJ1-6, is SQTIHQWPATLVQPVGSPLSLECTVEGTSNPNLYWYRQAAGRGLQLLFYSVGIGQISSEVPQNLSASRPQDRQFILSSKKLLLSDSGFYLCAWKGWGGLDSPLHFGNGTRLTVT.